These 13 T cell receptor beta chains originate from one sample sequenced in a study of T cell responses to AZD1222 COVID-19 vaccine. TCRdb's table, derived via immunoSEQ multiplex PCR, lists solely in-frame clones and lacks some. The data show around 78,000 clones, roughly 90% seen once. Sequencing was performed on peripheral blood, taken on day 0 of AZD1222 vaccination. Source of these receptors: an adult in good health.

This sequence joins TRBV19 and TRBJ1-3; D gene unclear. The V end was cut by 6 bases, the J end by 2 bases, with 5 bases between. The germline V gene encodes CDR1 LNHDA and CDR2 SQIVND (reference sequence). The CDR3 contains 12 residues. The CDR3 sequence is CASRQTGNTIYF. CDR3 in DNA: TGTGCCAGTAGACAGACTGGAAACACCATATATTTT.

The chain uses TRBV6-2 or TRBV6-3 and TRBJ2-5, with D tentatively TRBD1 (6 bases). V was cut by 6 bases and J by 5 bases, with 13 bases left in between. There are 13 residues in the CDR3. In germline, CDR1 is MNHEY, CDR2 SVGEGT. CDR3 in DNA: TGTGCCAGCAGCAGGGGATCGGGGGAGACCCAGTACTTC. Its translation: CASSRGSGETQYF.

The chain is built from TRBV7-2 and TRBJ2-2, with TRBD1 identical over 11 bases. With V trimmed by 4 bases and J by 7 bases, 5 bases remained unmatched. The length of the CDR3 is 15 residues. Looked up from germline, CDR1 is SGHTA and CDR2 is FQGNSA. CDR3 residues: CASSSGQGAIGELFF. DNA for the CDR3: TGTGCCAGCAGCTCTGGACAGGGGGCGATCGGGGAGCTGTTTTTT.

The rearrangement uses TRBV28 and TRBJ2-5; maybe TRBD2 (5 bases). From germline, CDR1 is MDHEN and CDR2 SYDVKM. CDR3 length equals 12 residues. V gave up 8 bases and J gave up 4 bases, with 11 bases separating them. The CDR3 is CASEGSVETQYF. CDR3 sequence (DNA): TGTGCCAGCGAGGGCTCGGTAGAGACCCAGTACTTC.

The sample holds many counts of this clone. The CDR3 is CASGRTGVHEQYF. The CDR3 nucleotides read TGTGCCAGCGGACGGACAGGGGTTCACGAGCAGTACTTC. This chain uses TRBV25-1 with TRBJ2-7; 9 nucleotides match TRBD1. The V and J ends lost 8 bases and 5 bases, in that order; junction bases with no gene match: 7. Germline assignment: CDR1 MGHDK and CDR2 SYGVNS. The CDR3 totals 13 residues.

This chain links TRBV20-1 with TRBJ2-7; maybe TRBD2 (6 bases). Deletions cut 3 bases from V and 1 base from J, with 13 bases between. CDR3 length equals 14 residues. Germline V gene sequence: CDR1 DFQATT, CDR2 SNEGSKA (reference sequence). The CDR3 DNA reads TGCAGTGCTAGTTGGGACTTGGGGTCCTACGAGCAGTACTTC. Residues: CSASWDLGSYEQYF.

CDR3 amino acids: CASSSDSGTGGHGYTF. CDR3 sequence (DNA): TGTGCCAGCAGCTCCGACTCCGGGACAGGGGGCCACGGCTACACCTTC. This rearrangement joins TRBV7-2 to TRBJ1-2; 12 positions agree with TRBD1. CDR3 size: 16 residues. Trimming removed 4 bases from V and 8 bases from J; junction bases left unmatched: 11. Germline loops: CDR1 SGHTA, CDR2 FQGNSA.

J is TRBJ1-6 and V is TRBV7-9, with D maybe TRBD1 (5 bases). Germline V lookup: CDR1 SEHNR, CDR2 FQNEAQ (reference sequence). The CDR3 has 14 residues. V lost 5 bases, J lost 7 bases, and 12 bases lay in between. The CDR3, as DNA: TGTGCCAGCAGCCCTCAGGGCCGAAATTCACCCCTCCACTTT. It translates to CASSPQGRNSPLHF.

This chain connects TRBV7-9 to TRBJ1-1, with no clear D. The CDR3 extends over 11 amino acids. Trimming pared 7 bases from V and 6 bases from J, leaving 9 bases between. Germline CDR1 and CDR2: SEHNR and FQNEAQ (reference sequence). The CDR3 is CASTLGAEAFF. Here the CDR3 DNA reads TGTGCCAGCACCCTAGGTGCTGAAGCTTTCTTT.

The rearrangement links TRBV7-9 to TRBJ2-1, with 7 nucleotides matching TRBD2. From germline, CDR1 is SEHNR and CDR2 FQNEAQ (reference sequence). The CDR3 contains 16 residues. V dropped 5 bases and J dropped 7; count of bases not matched to a gene: 14. The CDR3 DNA sequence: TGTGCCAGCAGCGAACCAGGGACTACCCGTCGGAATGAGCAGTTCTTC. Protein product: CASSEPGTTRRNEQFF.

The rearrangement links TRBV14 to TRBJ1-6; TRBD1 might be the D (5 bases). The CDR3 length is 14 residues. From germline, CDR1 is SGHDN and CDR2 FVKESK. V lost 3 bases and J 10 bases, leaving 13 bases between the germline ends. CDR3 sequence reads: CASSHIVEGSPLHF. Here the CDR3 DNA reads TGTGCCAGCAGCCACATCGTGGAGGGGTCACCCCTCCACTTT.

This chain links TRBV19 with TRBJ2-5; D not certain. V lost 3 bases to trimming and J lost 2 bases, with 10 bases between them. CDR3 length: 14 residues. Looked up from germline, CDR1 is LNHDA and CDR2 is SQIVND (reference sequence). CDR3 bases: TGTGCCAGTAGTATGTTTGGCAGGCAAGAGACCCAGTACTTC. This gives the protein CASSMFGRQETQYF.

V is TRBV6-2 or TRBV6-3 and J is TRBJ2-1; D remains ambiguous. The germline V gene has CDR1 MNHEY and CDR2 SVGEGT. Trimming took 6 bases from V and 10 from J, leaving 10 bases between them. The CDR3 has 11 amino acids. This chain's CDR3 is CASSSPWEQFF. For the CDR3, the DNA is TGTGCCAGCAGCTCCCCCTGGGAGCAGTTCTTC.